One sample yielded the 21 T cell receptor beta chains listed below, sequenced in a study of monozygotic twins with inflammatory bowel disease. TCRdb reprocessed the 5' RACE reads; each CDR3 protein has one entry and no DNA is given. Its table lists about 130,000 distinct CDR3 sequences. The sequenced material came from blood. The receptors originated from a human donor with ulcerative colitis or Crohn's disease, or a healthy co-twin of an affected twin (not recorded which).

V gene TRBV5-1 combines with J gene TRBJ2-3; as DNA is missing, the TRBD1 call by TCRdb cannot be tested. The CDR3 contains 15 residues. Germline CDR1 reads SGHRS; CDR2 reads YFSETQ. CDR3 amino acids: CASSSRQGTTDTQYF.

The V and J genes are TRBV12-3 or TRBV12-4 and TRBJ1-2; TCRdb's D gene call, TRBD1, goes unchecked for lack of DNA. The CDR3 has 13 residues. CDR3 loop: CASSLGQGYGYTF.

This chain links TRBV12-3 or TRBV12-4 with TRBJ1-5. The CDR3 has 14 residues. CDR3 amino acids: CASSLGRALQPQHF.

The chain employs TRBV20-1 and TRBJ2-7; the TRBD2 assignment by TCRdb is unverifiable without DNA. Germline assignment: CDR1 DFQATT and CDR2 SNEGSKA (reference sequence). The CDR3 totals 13 residues. The CDR3 here is CSASSSGSYEQYF.

The chain's CDR3 is CSARQGGSNQPQHF. The chain employs TRBV20-1 and TRBJ1-5; as DNA is missing, the TRBD1 call by TCRdb cannot be tested. The CDR3 loop spans 14 amino acids. Germline CDR1 and CDR2: DFQATT and SNEGSKA (reference sequence).

The CDR3 sequence: CSARAGLPYEQYF. The V call is TRBV20-1, the J call TRBJ2-7. Per the germline V gene, CDR1 is DFQATT and CDR2 is SNEGSKA (reference sequence). The CDR3 runs to 13 residues.

The genes are TRBV4-1 and TRBJ1-4; TCRdb proposes TRBD1, but this gene call is untestable without DNA. The CDR3 is made up of 16 amino acids. CDR1 and CDR2 (germline): MGHRA, YSYEKL. The CDR3 is CASSQEGRTENEKLFF.

This chain uses TRBV7-2 with TRBJ1-2; TCRdb selects TRBD1, and the lack of DNA leaves this call unchecked. In germline, CDR1 is SGHTA, CDR2 FQGNSA. This CDR3 spans 15 amino acids. The CDR3 loop reads CASSLDMAGIRGYTF.

V and J are TRBV29-1 and TRBJ2-5; TCRdb's D call of TRBD2 is untestable without DNA. This CDR3 region has 14 residues. Germline loops: CDR1 SQVTM, CDR2 ANQGSEA. CDR3 region: CSVSAEGPQETQYF.

The chain employs TRBV5-1 and TRBJ1-1. The CDR3 spans 15 residues. Germline CDR1 SGHRS, CDR2 YFSETQ. The CDR3 sequence is CASSVYRMQNTEAFF.

V and J are TRBV7-3 and TRBJ1-2; TCRdb indicates TRBD1, and absent DNA this call remains unverified. Germline CDR1 and CDR2: SGHTA and FQGTGA. The CDR3 loop spans 15 amino acids. CDR3 protein: CASSLNGDRDYGYTF.

The CDR3 protein is CASSYGTLNTEAFF. V is TRBV7-9 and J is TRBJ1-1; TCRdb's D call of TRBD1 is untestable without DNA. Germline V lookup: CDR1 SEHNR, CDR2 FQNEAQ (reference sequence). This CDR3 region has 14 residues.

The V call is TRBV12-3 or TRBV12-4, the J call TRBJ1-1. CDR3 length: 14 residues. CDR3 amino acids: CASSFKESNTEAFF.

The V and J genes are TRBV27 and TRBJ1-1. Looked up from germline, CDR1 is MNHEY and CDR2 is SMNVEV (reference sequence). The CDR3 has 11 amino acids. The CDR3 loop is CASSRGLEAFF.

This rearrangement joins TRBV20-1 to TRBJ1-2. Per the germline V gene, CDR1 is DFQATT and CDR2 is SNEGSKA (reference sequence). This CDR3 has 15 amino acids. The chain's CDR3 is CSASNPSAGWEGYTF.

CDR3 sequence: CASSLISGNTDTQYF. The rearrangement links TRBV7-3 to TRBJ2-3; TCRdb selects TRBD2, and the lack of DNA leaves this call unchecked. Germline V gene sequence: CDR1 SGHTA, CDR2 FQGTGA. The CDR3 runs 15 residues.

The chain has TRBV7-9 and TRBJ2-2; the D call from TCRdb, TRBD1, cannot be confirmed without DNA. This CDR3 has 17 amino acids. Per germline, CDR1 SEHNR and CDR2 FQNEAQ (reference sequence). This CDR3 reads CASKRPPWGRNTGELFF. The variable domain in full, completed from reference TRBV7-9 and TRBJ2-2, reads DTGVSQNPRHKITKRGQNVTFRCDPISEHNRLYWYRQTLGQGPEFLTYFQNEAQLEKSRLLSDRFSAERPKGSFSTLEIQRTEQGDSAMYLCASKRPPWGRNTGELFFGEGSRLTVL.

The chain uses TRBV5-1 and TRBJ2-6; TCRdb indicates TRBD1, and absent DNA this call remains unverified. Germline V CDR1 and CDR2: SGHRS, YFSETQ. The CDR3 length is 18 residues. CDR3 sequence reads: CASSLMGQDLSGANVLTF.

V is TRBV6-1 and J is TRBJ1-4. The CDR3 sequence is 18 residues long. Looked up from germline, CDR1 is MNHNS and CDR2 is SASEGT. CDR3: CASSEEAGWASTNEKLFF.

The rearrangement links TRBV7-9 to TRBJ1-1; the D call from TCRdb, TRBD1, cannot be confirmed without DNA. This CDR3 contains 15 residues. The germline V gene encodes CDR1 SEHNR and CDR2 FQNEAQ (reference sequence). The CDR3 region is CASSLAGHMNTEAFF.

The chain links TRBV5-6 to TRBJ2-2; the TRBD2 assignment by TCRdb is unverifiable without DNA. Germline CDR1 reads SGHDT; CDR2 reads YYEEEE. This CDR3 contains 17 residues. The CDR3 sequence: CASSLEASGRFTGELFF.